Listed here is a single T cell receptor beta chain. No antigen is known for it. One entry per CDR3 protein, called by TCRdb with MiXCR from the RT-PCR reads. The sample shows about 530,000 distinct CDR3 sequences, about 11% of them seen only once. V was trimmed by 3 bases and J by 3 bases, leaving 8 bases between them. CDR3 length: 13 residues. This specimen belongs to a study of response to subunit inactivated influenza vaccine. Points from the study as a whole: The authors put forward the suggestion that each seasonal influenza vaccination may bring in only a limited number of new T cells.

The material was PBMCs from blood, obtained on the day of vaccination. The TCR was taken from a man over 45 who received an inactivated influenza vaccine. This chain uses TRBV12-3 or TRBV12-4 with TRBJ1-1, with a possible D match to TRBD1 (5 bases). CDR3 protein: CASSFLGDTEAFF. The DNA for the CDR3 is TGTGCCAGCAGTTTTTTGGGGGACACTGAAGCTTTCTTT.